This passage covers 3 T cell receptor beta chains from one sample sequenced in a study of T cells expressing NK-cell markers. TCRdb reprocessed the 5' RACE reads and stores each CDR3 protein as one record, lacking DNA. Its clone listing holds fewer than 200,000 distinct CDR3 sequences. Material for sequencing was blood T cells: a sorted CD56 or NKG2C T cell subset, CD4+ or CD8+ T cells, or bulk PBMC T cells (not recorded which). The origin of the receptors is a woman aged 18 to 75 in good health.

The J gene is TRBJ2-3, the V gene TRBV5-6; the D call of TRBD2 rests on TCRdb alone, since no DNA is present to check it. The CDR3 totals 15 residues. Per germline, CDR1 SGHDT and CDR2 YYEEEE. CDR3 protein: CASSSGTQGTDTQYF.

The chain has TRBV19 and TRBJ2-1; TCRdb picks TRBD2, but there is no DNA to check that call. The CDR3 totals 13 residues. Germline CDR1 and CDR2: LNHDA and SQIVND (reference sequence). CDR3 loop: CASNRLAGGEQFF.

The V call is TRBV3-1, the J call TRBJ2-7; TCRdb reports TRBD1, a call that lacks DNA to check it against. From germline, CDR1 is LGHDT and CDR2 YNNKEL (reference sequence). This CDR3 contains 12 residues. This chain's CDR3 is CASSQEGVSLYF.